A single sample gave rise to the 6 T cell receptor beta chains below, sequenced in a study of post-analysis software for immune sequencing data. Study-level findings and limits: In patients, TRBV5-6, TRBV5-1 and TRBV20-1 belonged to roughly 5 TRBV segments found more frequently than in controls.

Researchers reported that TCR beta cDNA libraries carried unique molecular identifiers. TCRdb re-derived calls from the PCR reads in MiXCR, one entry per CDR3 protein. Here the sample spans approximately 730,000 distinct CDR3 sequences, around 27% being singletons. Their antigens remain unidentified. Sequences were obtained from blood. The receptors here all came from a girl aged 10 to 17 with multiple sclerosis.

The gene calls are TRBV5-1 and TRBJ2-1; D call uncertain. The CDR3 contains 16 residues. V was cut by 1 base and J by 0 bases, with 11 bases left in between. Germline V CDR1 and CDR2: SGHRS, YFSETQ. For the CDR3, the DNA is TGCGCCAGCAGCTTGACCCTAGTTAACTCCTACAATGAGCAGTTCTTC. It encodes CASSLTLVNSYNEQFF.

V usage is TRBV7-2 and J usage is TRBJ2-4; 9 bases agree with TRBD2. V trimming: 5 bases; J trimming: 2 bases; junction bases outside the gene matches: 4. There are 15 residues in the CDR3. Germline V gives CDR1 SGHTA, CDR2 FQGNSA. For the CDR3, the DNA is TGTGCCAGCAGCCCCGCGGGGGGGCCCAAAAACATTCAGTACTTC. This codes for CASSPAGGPKNIQYF.

The J gene is TRBJ2-7, the V gene TRBV4-3; D remains ambiguous. There are 14 residues in the CDR3. Trimming stripped 1 base from V and 5 bases from J, with 12 bases between. Germline V gives CDR1 LGHNA, CDR2 YSLEER. The chain's CDR3 is CASSQGRLRDEQYF. The DNA for the CDR3 is TGCGCCAGCAGCCAAGGCCGGCTTAGGGACGAGCAGTACTTC.

CDR3 loop: CSAREGGKGLTDTQYF. Here the CDR3 DNA reads TGCAGTGCTAGAGAAGGGGGGAAGGGTTTGACAGATACGCAGTATTTT. The rearrangement links TRBV20-1 to TRBJ2-3; D tentatively fits TRBD1 or TRBD2 (6 bases each). The germline gives CDR1 DFQATT, CDR2 SNEGSKA (reference sequence). CDR3 length equals 16 residues. V lost 0 bases and J 3 bases, leaving 16 bases between the germline ends.

This clonotype showed up just a few times. The rearrangement uses TRBV20-1 and TRBJ2-1; TRBD2 might be the D (5 bases). In germline, CDR1 is DFQATT, CDR2 SNEGSKA (reference sequence). This CDR3 comprises 17 residues. Trimming stripped 3 bases from V and 1 base from J, with 19 bases between. Here the CDR3 DNA reads TGCAGTGCTAGTTCTGATAGCGTTCGGGAATCCTACAATGAGCAGTTCTTC. This encodes CSASSDSVRESYNEQFF.

This clonotype appeared a few times. This chain uses TRBV5-1 with TRBJ2-1, with TRBD1 matching 9 bases. The CDR3 extends over 15 amino acids. V was clipped by 4 bases and J by 3 bases; unmatched bases: 5. Germline V gene data show CDR1 as SGHRS and CDR2 as YFSETQ. For the CDR3, the DNA is TGCGCCAGCAGCCCTTGGACAGGGGACTACAATGAGCAGTTCTTC. Translated: CASSPWTGDYNEQFF.